These 8 T cell receptor beta chains came from one sample sequenced in a study of identifying expanded T cells in peripheral blood. The assay was immunoSEQ multiplex PCR, and TCRdb's table has in-frame clones only and misses some. The top ten hold roughly 15% of the sample, which has roughly 56,000 clones, about 80% seen once. What was sequenced was blood. The source is a person aged 18 to 75 in good health.

This chain links TRBV7-6 with TRBJ2-1; TRBD2 aligns across 10 bases. The germline CDR1 and CDR2 sequences are SGHVS and FNYEAQ. The J segment lost 3 bases and the V segment lost 5 bases, leaving 7 bases of the junction unmatched. This CDR3 contains 16 residues. CDR3 sequence (DNA): TGTGCCAGCAGCAGCACCGGGACTAGCGTCTACAATGAGCAGTTCTTC. Its translation: CASSSTGTSVYNEQFF.

The chain employs TRBV30 and TRBJ1-2; D possibly corresponds to TRBD1 (5 bases). The CDR3 has 12 residues. Per the germline V gene, CDR1 is GTSNPN and CDR2 is SVGIG (reference sequence). Deletions cut 2 bases from V and 5 bases from J, with 9 bases between. The CDR3 DNA sequence: TGTGCCTGGAGTAGGGACCTATATGGCTACACCTTC. It is translated as CAWSRDLYGYTF. The full variable domain, completed using reference TRBV30 and TRBJ1-2, is SQTIHQWPATLVQPVGSPLSLECTVEGTSNPNLYWYRQAAGRGLQLLFYSVGIGQISSEVPQNLSASRPQDRQFILSSKKLLLSDSGFYLCAWSRDLYGYTFGSGTRLTVV.

The rearrangement links TRBV4-2 to TRBJ2-2, with 8 positions matching TRBD2. In germline, CDR1 is LGHNA, CDR2 YNFKEQ. The J segment lost 4 bases and the V segment lost 4 bases, leaving 8 bases of the junction unmatched. The CDR3 length is 16 residues. The CDR3 DNA reads as TGTGCCAGCAGCCTTTTCGGGGGGGCGACCACCGGGGAGCTGTTTTTT. This encodes CASSLFGGATTGELFF.

A few counts support this clone. V is TRBV25-1 and J is TRBJ1-2; TRBD1 matches at 7 bases. Unmatched junction bases numbered 0, after V lost 3 bases and J lost 2 bases. CDR3 size: 13 residues. Germline V gene data show CDR1 as MGHDK and CDR2 as SYGVNS. The CDR3 is CASSETGNYGYTF. The DNA for the CDR3 is TGTGCCAGCAGTGAGACAGGGAACTATGGCTACACCTTC.

V gene TRBV5-1 combines with J gene TRBJ2-1, with D unclear. V dropped 0 bases and J dropped 2 bases, with 3 bases sitting between them. This CDR3 is built from 13 residues. Germline V gives CDR1 SGHRS, CDR2 YFSETQ. Here the CDR3 reads CASSLGAYNEQFF. The CDR3, as DNA: TGCGCCAGCAGCTTGGGGGCCTACAATGAGCAGTTCTTC.

The J gene is TRBJ2-1, the V gene TRBV7-8; D is perhaps TRBD1 (5 bases). The germline V gene has CDR1 SGHVS and CDR2 FQNEAQ. V shed 2 bases and J shed 8 bases, with 13 bases lying between them. CDR3 length: 14 amino acids. In nucleotides, the CDR3 is TGTGCCAGCAGCTTATTTCAGGGAAGCTATGAGCAGTTCTTC. It translates to CASSLFQGSYEQFF.

The chain is built from TRBV9 and TRBJ2-6, with a possible D match to TRBD1 (6 bases). The CDR3 runs to 19 residues. CDR1 is SGDLS and CDR2 is YYNGEE in the germline V gene. The V end lost 0 bases, the J end lost 8 bases, and 24 bases lay between the germline ends. The CDR3: CASSVAPNRASDETNVLTF. In DNA form, the CDR3 reads TGTGCCAGCAGCGTAGCTCCTAACAGGGCTTCTGATGAGACCAACGTCCTGACTTTC.

This rearrangement joins TRBV9 to TRBJ2-3; D is unclear. The CDR3 is 19 amino acids. V was pared by 5 bases and J by 4 bases, with 29 bases between. Per the germline V gene, CDR1 is SGDLS and CDR2 is YYNGEE. DNA of the CDR3: TGTGCCAGCAGTAAGCGTGGGGAAGTACAGACCCTCACTCCAGATACGCAGTATTTT. As protein: CASSKRGEVQTLTPDTQYF.